The T cell receptor (beta chain) described here comes from a study of T cell responses to AZD1222 COVID-19 vaccine. Findings and caveats of the study: Sampled repertoires all dated from after the peak T cell response. The donor group comprised mostly white British people and more females; the analysis possibly underestimated clonal diversity.

The ends were cut back, 4 bases at V and 2 bases at J, with 8 bases in the middle. CDR1 and CDR2 (germline): GTSNPN, SVGIG (reference sequence). This CDR3 is 12 amino acids long. TCRdb keeps only in-frame clones here, not all; method: immunoSEQ multiplex PCR. The data show about 150,000 clones, 70% to 90% seen once. This clone was seen once. What it binds is unknown. The sequencing used peripheral blood, collected on day 0 of MenACWY control vaccination. The gene calls are TRBV30 and TRBJ2-5; D ambiguous. The sequence was obtained from an adult in good health. The CDR3 nucleotides read TGTGCCTGGACAATGACACAAGAGACCCAGTACTTC. Its protein is CAWTMTQETQYF.